The rows below give T cell receptor beta chains drawn from one sample of a study of blood T cell repertoires in COVID-19. The protocol was immunoSEQ multiplex PCR, while the TCRdb copy is restricted to in-frame clones and leaves out a portion. The sample records about 380,000 clones, around 90% being singletons. The sample comprised PBMCs or T cells enriched from blood (not recorded which). These receptors were obtained from a woman younger than 30 who had recovered from COVID-19. CDR3s include the opening cysteine and the closing phenylalanine or tryptophan. A D gene is named only where the DNA matches it firmly. Not all rows give a size; the values are once, few, many and, for expanded clones, a class.

TRBV4-3	-	TRBJ1-4	TRBD1	CASSQNGQGSEKLFF	TGCGCCAGCAGCCAAAATGGACAGGGGAGCGAAAAACTGTTTTTT
TRBV4-1	-	TRBJ2-1	TRBD2	CASSQQTSGGLILYNEQFF	TGCGCCAGCAGCCAGCAGACTAGCGGGGGACTTATCCTATACAATGAGCAGTTCTTC
TRBV5-1	-	TRBJ2-7	-	CASSLMPQGSDEQYF	TGCGCCAGCAGCTTGATGCCACAGGGTAGCGACGAGCAGTACTTC
TRBV29-1	-	TRBJ2-7	TRBD1	CSVESPRSQGDEYEQYF	TGCAGCGTTGAGTCCCCTCGTAGTCAGGGGGATGAATACGAGCAGTACTTC
TRBV7-2	-	TRBJ2-7	TRBD1	CASSSSGQNYYEQYF	TGTGCCAGCAGCTCCTCGGGACAGAATTACTACGAGCAGTACTTC
TRBV19	-	TRBJ1-6	TRBD1	CASSIGTGGYSPLHF	TGTGCCAGTAGTATAGGGACAGGGGGTTATTCACCCCTCCACTTT
TRBV7-8	-	TRBJ1-5	TRBD1	CASSRGTGGADQPQHF	TGTGCCAGCAGCCGCGGGACAGGGGGAGCGGATCAGCCCCAGCATTTT
TRBV19	-	TRBJ2-2	TRBD2	CASSPRRLAGGPGELFF	TGTGCCAGTAGTCCTCGACGACTAGCGGGGGGTCCCGGGGAGCTGTTTTTT
TRBV5-1	once	TRBJ2-2	-	CASSLGDTGELFF	TGCGCCAGCAGCTTGGGAGACACCGGGGAGCTGTTTTTT
TRBV10-3	-	TRBJ2-1	-	CAIRGRGGDEQFF	TGTGCCATCAGGGGGAGAGGTGGCGATGAGCAGTTCTTC
TRBV27	-	TRBJ1-1	TRBD1	CASREVGTGITEAFF	TGTGCCAGCAGGGAGGTTGGGACAGGGATCACTGAAGCTTTCTTT
TRBV7-3	-	TRBJ1-2	-	CASSSKTGFGYTF	TGTGCCAGCAGCTCCAAAACAGGGTTTGGCTACACCTTC
TRBV2	-	TRBJ2-7	-	CASGVQGQYEQYF	TGTGCCAGCGGGGTACAGGGCCAATACGAGCAGTACTTC
TRBV19	-	TRBJ2-5	TRBD1	CAGEDRGRKETQYF	TGTGCCGGAGAGGACAGGGGGCGCAAAGAGACCCAGTACTTC
TRBV20-1	-	TRBJ1-5	-	CSASGANQPQHF	TGCAGTGCTAGTGGAGCAAATCAGCCCCAGCATTTT
TRBV7-3	once	TRBJ1-2	TRBD1	CASSRTGGYGYTF	TGTGCCAGCAGCCGGACAGGGGGCTATGGCTACACCTTC
TRBV6-4	-	TRBJ2-2	-	CASSHYFDSHTGELFF	TGTGCCAGCAGTCACTATTTCGACAGCCACACCGGGGAGCTGTTTTTT
TRBV30	-	TRBJ2-7	-	CAWSVGGQIYEQYF	TGTGCCTGGAGTGTGGGGGGTCAAATCTACGAGCAGTACTTC
TRBV6-5	-	TRBJ1-4	TRBD1	CASRRTGAGNEKLFF	TGTGCCAGCAGACGCACAGGGGCAGGAAATGAAAAACTGTTTTTT
TRBV18	-	TRBJ2-3	TRBD1	CASSPRETGPGKADTQYF	TGTGCCAGCTCACCACGAGAGACAGGGCCCGGAAAAGCAGATACGCAGTATTTT
TRBV2	-	TRBJ2-1	-	CASSERERLDYNEQFF	TGTGCCAGCAGTGAACGTGAAAGACTAGACTACAATGAGCAGTTCTTC
TRBV18	-	TRBJ2-3	TRBD1	CASSPVNGQGADTQYF	TGTGCCAGCTCACCCGTAAATGGACAGGGGGCAGATACGCAGTATTTT
TRBV13	-	TRBJ1-3	TRBD1	CASSLGWGQSSGNTIYF	TGTGCCAGCAGCTTAGGCTGGGGACAGAGCTCTGGAAACACCATATATTTT
TRBV21-1	-	TRBJ2-3	-	CASSTGLLEDTQYF	TGTGCCAGCAGCACGGGACTACTCGAGGATACGCAGTATTTT
TRBV27	few	TRBJ1-3	TRBD1	CASSLRSRYQGEGNTIYF	TGTGCCAGCAGTTTAAGAAGTAGGTATCAGGGGGAAGGAAACACCATATATTTT
TRBV3-1/TRBV3-2	-	TRBJ2-5	TRBD2	CASSQAGGLETQYF	TGTGCCAGCAGCCAAGCGGGGGGGCTTGAGACCCAGTACTTC
TRBV6-5	-	TRBJ1-1	-	CASSLVPREGTEAFF	TGTGCCAGCAGCCTAGTGCCTAGGGAGGGGACTGAAGCTTTCTTT
TRBV18	-	TRBJ1-1	-	CASSPFSGINTEAFF	TGTGCCAGCTCACCTTTTTCAGGGATTAACACTGAAGCTTTCTTT
TRBV7-9	-	TRBJ1-4	TRBD1	CASIKGQGSNEKLFF	TGTGCCAGCATCAAAGGACAGGGGTCTAATGAAAAACTGTTTTTT
TRBV7-2	-	TRBJ1-5	-	CASSSTGSNQPQHF	TGTGCCAGCAGCTCCACAGGGAGCAATCAGCCCCAGCATTTT
TRBV29-1	-	TRBJ1-1	-	CSVRGNTEAFF	TGCAGCGTCCGGGGGAACACTGAAGCTTTCTTT
TRBV3-1/TRBV3-2	-	TRBJ1-4	-	CASSLKGSGEKLFF	TGTGCCAGCAGCCTGAAAGGTTCGGGGGAAAAACTGTTTTTT
TRBV3-1/TRBV3-2	-	TRBJ2-1	-	CASSQAGSNEQFF	TGTGCCAGCAGCCAAGCGGGTAGCAATGAGCAGTTCTTC
TRBV6-5	-	TRBJ2-3	-	CASSYTVADTQYF	TGTGCCAGCAGTTATACGGTGGCAGATACGCAGTATTTT
TRBV6-5	-	TRBJ2-7	-	CASHREVSYEQYF	TGTGCCAGCCACAGGGAAGTTTCCTACGAGCAGTACTTC
TRBV19	few	TRBJ1-6	-	CASSIALWGPDNSPLHF	TGTGCCAGTAGTATTGCCCTATGGGGGCCCGATAATTCACCCCTCCACTTT
TRBV7-2	-	TRBJ2-1	TRBD2	CASSRGTSGGYEQFF	TGTGCCAGCAGCCGCGGGACTAGCGGGGGCTATGAGCAGTTCTTC
TRBV7-8	-	TRBJ1-1	TRBD1	CASSIEPSDRGNTEAFF	TGTGCCAGCAGCATAGAACCCTCGGACAGGGGAAACACTGAAGCTTTCTTT
TRBV5-3	-	TRBJ2-5	-	CARSLGVLLETQYF	TGTGCCAGAAGCTTGGGTGTTCTATTAGAGACCCAGTACTTC
TRBV10-3	once	TRBJ1-1	-	CAISEGHIEAFF	TGTGCCATCAGTGAGGGACACATTGAAGCTTTCTTT
TRBV28	few	TRBJ1-1	TRBD1	CASSFRDRGVLAEAFF	TGTGCCAGCAGTTTCCGGGACAGGGGAGTATTGGCTGAAGCTTTCTTT
TRBV5-1	-	TRBJ2-7	-	CASSFPSDPHEQYF	TGCGCCAGCAGCTTCCCTAGCGATCCCCACGAGCAGTACTTC
TRBV6-2/TRBV6-3	-	TRBJ1-4	-	CASSQDSLDEKLFF	TGTGCCAGCAGTCAAGACAGCTTGGATGAAAAACTGTTTTTT
TRBV20-1	-	TRBJ1-4	-	CSAYAGEKLFF	TGCAGTGCATATGCAGGGGAAAAACTGTTTTTT
TRBV19	-	TRBJ1-1	-	CASSKVRGGAFF	TGTGCCAGTAGTAAAGTTCGCGGGGGAGCTTTCTTT
TRBV6-5	-	TRBJ1-2	-	CASTSSGGGFGYTF	TGTGCCAGCACCTCCTCGGGGGGAGGATTTGGCTACACCTTC
TRBV5-4	-	TRBJ1-5	TRBD1	CASSWRTGWSDSNQPQHF	TGTGCCAGCAGCTGGCGGACAGGGTGGAGTGATAGCAATCAGCCCCAGCATTTT
TRBV6-5	-	TRBJ2-5	-	CASRGGSAQVETQYF	TGTGCCAGCCGAGGCGGGTCAGCTCAAGTGGAGACCCAGTACTTC
TRBV19	-	TRBJ1-5	-	CASSMAPTDYRSVHQPQHF	TGTGCCAGTAGTATGGCCCCAACCGATTACAGGAGTGTTCATCAGCCCCAGCATTTT
TRBV6-5	-	TRBJ1-5	TRBD1	CASRTGNQPQHF	TGTGCCAGCAGGACAGGGAATCAGCCCCAGCATTTT
TRBV12-3/TRBV12-4	-	TRBJ1-6	-	CASSLYRNSPLHF	TGTGCCAGCAGTTTGTACCGGAATTCACCCCTCCACTTT
TRBV5-4	-	TRBJ2-1	TRBD2	CASSLAFFVTSGSDNEQFF	TGTGCCAGCAGCTTGGCCTTTTTTGTGACTAGCGGCTCCGACAATGAGCAGTTCTTC
TRBV28	once	TRBJ2-7	-	CASSPLLGARDEQYF	TGTGCCAGCAGTCCCCTGTTGGGGGCGAGAGACGAGCAGTACTTC
TRBV30	-	TRBJ1-5	-	CAWSTGTSNQPQHF	TGTGCCTGGAGCACAGGGACGAGCAATCAGCCCCAGCATTTT